Sequencing of this TCR beta chain was carried out in a study of T-cell reconstitution after alpha-beta-depleted transplantation in children. Study results and caveats: Two months or so post-transplant, alpha-beta T cells reportedly derived from several hundred expanded graft clones. The authors attributed T-cell counts and diversity one year after transplant mostly to newly produced T cells.

Germline CDR1 SGHVS, CDR2 FNYEAQ. V was clipped by 5 bases and J by 8 bases; unmatched bases: 12. The CDR3 has 14 residues. Details on this clonotype: What it recognizes is unknown.

Unique molecular identifiers were incorporated into the prepared TCRbeta library. TCRdb used MiXCR to reprocess the PCR reads, holding one entry per CDR3 protein. The sample lists 250,000 to 350,000 distinct CDR3 sequences; approximately 20% were seen once. The sequence was obtained from a male patient aged 5 to 17 who had a stem cell transplant for acute lymphoblastic leukemia, so the T cells may come from the graft donor. The V gene is TRBV7-6, the J gene TRBJ2-7; 7 bases map to TRBD1. The input for sequencing was PBMCs, mostly from graft donor cells, taken 180 days after TCRalphabeta/CD19-depleted stem cell transplant. CDR3 amino acids: CASSPTGTERKQYF. The CDR3 DNA reads as TGTGCCAGCAGCCCCACCGGGACAGAGAGGAAGCAGTACTTC. The full variable domain, its missing parts supplied by reference TRBV7-6 and TRBJ2-7, is GAGVSQSPRYKVTKRGQDVALRCDPISGHVSLYWYRQALGQGPEFLTYFNYEAQQDKSGLPNDRFSAERPEGSISTLTIQRTEQRDSAMYRCASSPTGTERKQYFGPGTRLTVT.